These 31 T cell receptor beta chains came from one sample sequenced in a study of blood T cell repertoires in COVID-19. Sequencing was performed with immunoSEQ multiplex PCR; in TCRdb, only in-frame clones are kept and a portion is missing. Here the sample spans approximately 71,000 clones, 65% to 80% being singletons. Sequencing was carried out using peripheral blood. These receptors originate from a human donor in a cohort sampled during active COVID-19.

The chain combines TRBV7-2 with TRBJ2-7; 8 nucleotides agree with TRBD2. This CDR3 spans 15 amino acids. V gave up 6 bases and J gave up 1 base; unmatched junction bases: 8. CDR1 is SGHTA, CDR2 FQGNSA, per germline. The CDR3 is CASSPGRGRSYEQYF. CDR3 sequence (DNA): TGTGCCAGCAGTCCCGGGAGGGGAAGATCCTACGAGCAGTACTTC.

The J gene is TRBJ2-2, the V gene TRBV2; 9 bases match TRBD1. The V segment lost 11 bases and the J segment 4 bases; nucleotides outside the gene matches: 8. The CDR3 is made up of 14 amino acids. The germline gives CDR1 SNHLY, CDR2 FYNNEI. The CDR3 spells CAGRQGEVTGELFF. DNA of the CDR3: TGTGCCGGACGACAGGGGGAGGTCACCGGGGAGCTGTTTTTT.

The J gene is TRBJ2-7, the V gene TRBV6-5; 9 bases are a match to TRBD1. Germline CDR1 and CDR2: MNHEY and SVGAGI. The J segment lost 3 bases and the V segment lost 8 bases, leaving 5 bases of the junction unmatched. The CDR3 contains 13 residues. The CDR3 DNA is TGTGCCAGCGGGGGACAGGGCTTCTACGAGCAGTACTTC. Translated: CASGGQGFYEQYF.

This clone appeared a single time. V usage is TRBV28 and J usage is TRBJ2-2; D may be TRBD2 (6 bases). Germline V lookup: CDR1 MDHEN, CDR2 SYDVKM. The CDR3 runs to 13 residues. The germline V and J ends were trimmed by 8 bases and 1 base, with 8 bases remaining between them. In DNA form, the CDR3 reads TGTGCCAGCCTGGGGGGGAACACCGGGGAGCTGTTTTTT. Translation: CASLGGNTGELFF.

This clone qualifies as medium-sized. The rearrangement uses TRBV9 and TRBJ1-3; 11 bases are a match to TRBD1. This CDR3 has 18 residues. Trimming took 4 bases from V and 2 from J; bases not matched to a gene: 11. The V gene's germline CDR1 is SGDLS and CDR2 YYNGEE. CDR3 in amino acids: CASSSGQGAASAGNTIYF. CDR3 nucleotides: TGTGCCAGCAGCTCCGGACAGGGGGCGGCATCCGCTGGAAACACCATATATTTT.

This clone was detected many times. This chain connects TRBV6-2 or TRBV6-3 to TRBJ2-2; D uncertain. With 3 bases removed from V and 7 bases from J, the gap between germline ends came to 9 bases. Germline CDR1 reads MNHEY; CDR2 reads SVGEGT. This CDR3 has 13 residues. The CDR3 spells CASSYEKNGELFF. The CDR3 nucleotides read TGTGCCAGCAGTTATGAGAAGAACGGGGAGCTGTTTTTT.

This clone was detected once. The rearrangement uses TRBV5-1 and TRBJ1-1; 8 nucleotides agree with TRBD1. The CDR3 covers 14 residues. Trimming took 3 bases from V and 1 from J; bases not matched to a gene: 2. Germline V gene data show CDR1 as SGHRS and CDR2 as YFSETQ. CDR3 protein: CASSSGQENTEAFF. The CDR3 DNA sequence: TGCGCCAGCAGCTCGGGACAGGAGAACACTGAAGCTTTCTTT. The full variable domain, in which reference TRBV5-1 and TRBJ1-1 provide the parts outside the CDR3, is KAGVTQTPRYLIKTRGQQVTLSCSPISGHRSVSWYQQTPGQGLQFLFEYFSETQRNKGNFPGRFSGRQFSNSRSEMNVSTLELGDSALYLCASSSGQENTEAFFGQGTRLTVV.

The chain couples TRBV6-6 to TRBJ1-1; 8 bases match TRBD1. The CDR3 covers 14 residues. The V gene's germline CDR1 is MNHNY and CDR2 SVGAGI (reference sequence). Losses at the gene ends were 4 bases for V and 1 base for J; bases not matched to a gene: 2. The CDR3 coding sequence is TGTGCCAGCAGTTCAACAGGGGGGAACACTGAAGCTTTCTTT. Protein sequence: CASSSTGGNTEAFF.

CDR3 nucleotide sequence: TGTGCCAGCAGTTTGGGCGGGGAACTCTACGAGCAGTACTTC. It specifies CASSLGGELYEQYF. This rearrangement joins TRBV28 to TRBJ2-7; TRBD2 is a possible D gene (6 bases). This CDR3 comprises 14 residues. Germline CDR1 reads MDHEN; CDR2 reads SYDVKM. V gave up 3 bases and J gave up 3 bases, with 12 bases separating them. The full variable domain, in which reference TRBV28 and TRBJ2-7 provide the parts outside the CDR3, is DVKVTQSSRYLVKRTGEKVFLECVQDMDHENMFWYRQDPGLGLRLIYFSYDVKMKEKGDIPEGYSVSREKKERFSLILESASTNQTSMYLCASSLGGELYEQYFGPGTRLTVT.

The chain uses TRBV10-1 and TRBJ2-2; weak D call: TRBD2 (5 bases). V was pared by 6 bases and J by 5 bases, with 10 bases between. This CDR3 contains 13 residues. Germline CDR1 reads WNHNN; CDR2 reads SYGVQD (reference sequence). CDR3: CASRESGTGELFF. The DNA for the CDR3 is TGCGCCAGCAGGGAATCGGGGACCGGGGAGCTGTTTTTT.

This chain links TRBV28 with TRBJ2-5, with D hard to call. The length of the CDR3 is 14 residues. V dropped 2 bases and J dropped 3 bases, with 10 bases sitting between them. Germline V gene lookup returns CDR1 MDHEN and CDR2 SYDVKM. The CDR3 sequence: CASSLQVTKETQYF. The CDR3 region has the DNA TGTGCCAGCAGTTTACAGGTGACAAAAGAGACCCAGTACTTC.

This clone appeared once. This chain joins TRBV5-4 and TRBJ2-1; 8 bases agree with TRBD2. Germline lookup yields CDR1 SGHNT and CDR2 YYREEE (reference sequence). The J segment lost 5 bases and the V segment lost 4 bases, leaving 11 bases of the junction unmatched. The CDR3 has 16 amino acids. CDR3 loop: CASSPSRAGVNNEQFF. In DNA form, the CDR3 reads TGTGCCAGCAGCCCCTCAAGAGCGGGAGTAAACAATGAGCAGTTCTTC.

The chain couples TRBV19 to TRBJ2-1; D not resolved. The CDR3 extends over 16 amino acids. V shed 1 base and J shed 3 bases, with 13 bases lying between them. Germline V CDR1 and CDR2: LNHDA, SQIVND (reference sequence). The CDR3 region has the DNA TGTGCCAGTAGTATAGGTCCCTCGGTGGTCTACAATGAGCAGTTCTTC. It specifies CASSIGPSVVYNEQFF.

The V and J genes are TRBV28 and TRBJ1-1; 10 bases map to TRBD1. Per the germline V gene, CDR1 is MDHEN and CDR2 is SYDVKM. The length of the CDR3 is 15 residues. Trimming at V came to 8 bases and at J to 1 base, leaving 7 bases not matched to a gene. The DNA of the CDR3 is TGTGCCAGCTGGGGACAGGGGCTGGGGAACACTGAAGCTTTCTTT. Translated, it gives CASWGQGLGNTEAFF.

The rearrangement joins TRBV9 to TRBJ2-3; no reliable D call. Deletions cut 0 bases from V and 6 bases from J, with 14 bases between. Germline loops: CDR1 SGDLS, CDR2 YYNGEE. The CDR3 contains 15 residues. DNA of the CDR3: TGTGCCAGCAGCGTAGTCCATTCTCCGGTGGATACGCAGTATTTT. Amino acid sequence: CASSVVHSPVDTQYF.

This clone has at least ten counts. In the same sample, other DNA sequences code for this CDR3. The V and J genes are TRBV12-3 or TRBV12-4 and TRBJ2-7, with 7 positions matching TRBD1. The CDR3 runs 13 residues. The trim removed 5 bases at V and 3 bases at J, leaving 4 bases unmatched. The CDR3 DNA reads TGTGCCAGCAGTCTGGGACAGCTCTACGAGCAGTACTTC. It yields the protein CASSLGQLYEQYF.

V is TRBV5-4 and J is TRBJ2-1; 7 bases map to TRBD2. V was clipped by 4 bases and J by 4 bases; unmatched bases: 5. The germline gives CDR1 SGHNT, CDR2 YYREEE (reference sequence). The CDR3 runs to 14 residues. The CDR3 sequence: CASSPGLHYNEQFF. The CDR3, as DNA: TGTGCCAGCAGCCCGGGACTACATTACAATGAGCAGTTCTTC.

The V and J genes are TRBV7-6 and TRBJ1-3, with D hard to call. This CDR3 has 16 amino acids. The V and J ends lost 1 base and 0 bases respectively, with 10 bases between them. Germline V gene data show CDR1 as SGHVS and CDR2 as FNYEAQ. The CDR3 nucleotides are TGTGCCAGCAGCTTAGGATTTCAGGACTCTGGAAACACCATATATTTT. Translation gives CASSLGFQDSGNTIYF. The entire variable domain, with the rest obtained from reference TRBV7-6 and TRBJ1-3, is as follows: GAGVSQSPRYKVTKRGQDVALRCDPISGHVSLYWYRQALGQGPEFLTYFNYEAQQDKSGLPNDRFSAERPEGSISTLTIQRTEQRDSAMYRCASSLGFQDSGNTIYFGEGSWLTVV.

The chain recombines TRBV9 with TRBJ1-1, with 9 positions matching TRBD1. The junction had 8 bases not matched to a gene; V was cut back by 4 bases and J by 4 bases. CDR3 length: 15 amino acids. Germline V gives CDR1 SGDLS, CDR2 YYNGEE. The CDR3 region is CASSPSTGGSTEAFF. For the CDR3, the DNA is TGTGCCAGCAGCCCCTCGACAGGGGGGTCCACTGAAGCTTTCTTT.

This chain uses TRBV2 with TRBJ2-4, with 10 bases fitting TRBD1. The CDR3 totals 16 residues. With V trimmed by 7 bases and J by 9 bases, 15 bases remained unmatched. In germline, CDR1 is SNHLY, CDR2 FYNNEI. The CDR3 spells CASNPDRGRPEGIQYF. The CDR3 nucleotides are TGTGCCAGCAATCCCGACAGGGGGCGACCTGAGGGCATTCAGTACTTC.

The chain links TRBV19 to TRBJ1-2; 8 bases map to TRBD1. The V segment lost 5 bases and the J segment 5 bases; nucleotides outside the gene matches: 7. The CDR3 runs 14 residues. Looked up from germline, CDR1 is LNHDA and CDR2 is SQIVND (reference sequence). CDR3 nucleotide sequence: TGTGCCAGTAGTCAGCGGGGACAGGAGTATGGCTACACCTTC. Its translation is CASSQRGQEYGYTF.

For the CDR3, the DNA is TGTGCCAGCAGGCCTCTCGACAGGACCCAGCCCCAGCATTTT. Translation gives CASRPLDRTQPQHF. The chain is built from TRBV6-2 or TRBV6-3 and TRBJ1-5; a weak D match, TRBD1 (6 bases). CDR3 length: 14 amino acids. V lost 6 bases to trimming and J lost 7 bases, with 16 bases between them. Per germline, CDR1 MNHEY and CDR2 SVGEGT.

The chain links TRBV29-1 to TRBJ2-5, with 11 bases that match TRBD1. The CDR3 is 15 residues long. Losses at the gene ends were 7 bases for V and 5 bases for J; bases not matched to a gene: 12. CDR1 is SQVTM and CDR2 is ANQGSEA in the germline V gene. CDR3 protein: CSGRGGQGARETQYF. The CDR3 DNA is TGCAGCGGGAGAGGCGGACAGGGGGCGCGTGAGACCCAGTACTTC.

V gene TRBV5-3 combines with J gene TRBJ2-7, with a weak D call TRBD1 (6 bases). TRBV5-3 is sorted into the ORF group, with uncertain function. The CDR3 is 14 residues long. V was pared by 0 bases and J by 7 bases, with 14 bases between. The CDR3, as DNA: TGTGCCAGAAGCTTGGTTTACAGGGTGGGAGAGCAGTACTTC. It translates to CARSLVYRVGEQYF.

This clone was found a few times. This sequence joins TRBV3-1 (or the pseudogene TRBV3-2) and TRBJ2-7; 10 nucleotides align to TRBD2. From germline, CDR1 is LGHDT and CDR2 YNNKEL (reference sequence). The junction had 4 bases not matched to a gene; V was cut back by 4 bases and J by 1 base. The CDR3 covers 15 residues. Here the CDR3 reads CASSPGLATSYEQYF. The CDR3 coding sequence is TGTGCCAGCAGCCCGGGACTAGCGACATCCTACGAGCAGTACTTC.

The chain couples TRBV6-6 to TRBJ1-6; 7 positions agree with TRBD1. The junction had 10 bases not matched to a gene; V was cut back by 11 bases and J by 6 bases. This CDR3 contains 14 residues. In germline, CDR1 is MNHNY, CDR2 SVGAGI (reference sequence). The CDR3 loop is CAGKAGTANSPLHF. The CDR3 bases are TGTGCCGGTAAAGCCGGGACAGCTAATTCACCCCTCCACTTT.

The rearrangement links TRBV29-1 to TRBJ2-7; 14 nucleotides match TRBD2. Germline trimming cut 4 bases from V and 5 bases from J; bases unmatched to any gene: 1. Germline V lookup: CDR1 SQVTM, CDR2 ANQGSEA. This CDR3 is built from 13 residues. The CDR3: CSVGGLAGDEQYF. In nucleotides, the CDR3 is TGCAGCGTTGGGGGACTAGCGGGAGACGAGCAGTACTTC.

The chain uses TRBV11-2 and TRBJ2-5; tentative D call: TRBD1 (5 bases). The germline CDR1 and CDR2 sequences are SGHAT and FQNNGV. The CDR3 has 15 residues. V lost 0 bases to trimming and J lost 4 bases, with 12 bases between them. The CDR3 nucleotides read TGTGCCAGCAGCTTAGATCCTGACACAGGAGAGACCCAGTACTTC. Protein sequence: CASSLDPDTGETQYF.

V gene TRBV3-1 (or the pseudogene TRBV3-2) combines with J gene TRBJ2-4, with TRBD2 identical over 7 bases. With 4 bases clipped from V and 3 bases from J, the junction kept 6 bases outside the gene matches. CDR1 and CDR2 (germline): LGHDT, YNNKEL (reference sequence). This CDR3 spans 15 amino acids. In DNA form, the CDR3 reads TGTGCCAGCAGCCTCGGCAGGGACTACAAAAACATTCAGTACTTC. Its protein is CASSLGRDYKNIQYF.

This chain links TRBV19 with TRBJ1-6, with TRBD1 matching over 10 bases. The germline V gene encodes CDR1 LNHDA and CDR2 SQIVND (reference sequence). After removal of 5 bases from V and 6 bases from J, the junction contained 10 bases not matched to a gene. The CDR3 spans 17 residues. CDR3 sequence reads: CASSWDRDRGPNSPLHF. The CDR3, as DNA: TGTGCCAGTAGTTGGGACCGGGACAGGGGACCTAATTCACCCCTCCACTTT. The full variable domain, with the rest looked up from reference TRBV19 and TRBJ1-6, is DGGITQSPKYLFRKEGQNVTLSCEQNLNHDAMYWYRQDPGQGLRLIYYSQIVNDFQKGDIAEGYSVSREKKESFPLTVTSAQKNPTAFYLCASSWDRDRGPNSPLHFGNGTRLTVT.

V usage is TRBV5-1 and J usage is TRBJ2-5, with TRBD2 matching 10 bases. The germline V gene encodes CDR1 SGHRS and CDR2 YFSETQ. Trimming took 0 bases from V and 2 from J; bases not matched to a gene: 7. The CDR3 has 17 amino acids. CDR3 amino acids: CASSLALAGESQETQYF. Written as DNA, the CDR3 is TGCGCCAGCAGCTTGGCGCTAGCGGGGGAATCACAAGAGACCCAGTACTTC.